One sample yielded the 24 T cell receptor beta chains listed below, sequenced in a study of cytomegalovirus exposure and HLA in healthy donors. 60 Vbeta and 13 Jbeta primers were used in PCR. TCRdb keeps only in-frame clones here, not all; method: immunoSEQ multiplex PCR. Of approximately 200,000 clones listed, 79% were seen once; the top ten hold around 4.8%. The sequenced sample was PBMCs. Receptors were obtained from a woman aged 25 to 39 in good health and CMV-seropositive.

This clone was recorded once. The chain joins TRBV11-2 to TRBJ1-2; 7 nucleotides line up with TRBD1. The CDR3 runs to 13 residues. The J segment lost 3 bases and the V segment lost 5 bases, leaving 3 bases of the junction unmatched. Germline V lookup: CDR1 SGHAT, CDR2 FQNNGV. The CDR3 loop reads CASSKGQYYGYTF. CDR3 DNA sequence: TGTGCCAGCAGCAAGGGACAGTACTATGGCTACACCTTC.

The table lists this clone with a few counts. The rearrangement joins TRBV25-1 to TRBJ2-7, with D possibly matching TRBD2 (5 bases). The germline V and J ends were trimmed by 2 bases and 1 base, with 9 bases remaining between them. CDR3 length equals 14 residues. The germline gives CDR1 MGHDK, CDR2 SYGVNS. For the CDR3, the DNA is TGTGCCAGCAGTGAAGGTCGGGATTCCTACGAGCAGTACTTC. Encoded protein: CASSEGRDSYEQYF.

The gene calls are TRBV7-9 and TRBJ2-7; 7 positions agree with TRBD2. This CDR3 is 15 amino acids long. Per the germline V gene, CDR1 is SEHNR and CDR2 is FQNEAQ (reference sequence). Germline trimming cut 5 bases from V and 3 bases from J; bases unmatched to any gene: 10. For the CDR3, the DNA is TGTGCCAGCAGCCCCGAGGGAGGGATTGGCTACGAGCAGTACTTC. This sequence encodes CASSPEGGIGYEQYF. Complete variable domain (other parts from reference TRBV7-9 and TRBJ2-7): DTGVSQNPRHKITKRGQNVTFRCDPISEHNRLYWYRQTLGQGPEFLTYFQNEAQLEKSRLLSDRFSAERPKGSFSTLEIQRTEQGDSAMYLCASSPEGGIGYEQYFGPGTRLTVT.

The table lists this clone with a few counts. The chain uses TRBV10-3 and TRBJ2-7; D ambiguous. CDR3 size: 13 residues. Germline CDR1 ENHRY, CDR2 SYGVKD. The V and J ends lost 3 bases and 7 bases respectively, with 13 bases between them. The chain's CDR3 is CAISDTVTREQYF. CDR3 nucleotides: TGTGCCATCAGTGACACGGTGACCAGGGAGCAGTACTTC.

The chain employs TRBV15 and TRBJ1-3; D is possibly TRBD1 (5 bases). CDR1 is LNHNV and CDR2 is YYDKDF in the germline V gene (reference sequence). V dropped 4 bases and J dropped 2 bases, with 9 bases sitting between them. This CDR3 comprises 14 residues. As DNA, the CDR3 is TGTGCCACCAGCACCAGGACACCTGGAAACACCATATATTTT. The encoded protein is CATSTRTPGNTIYF. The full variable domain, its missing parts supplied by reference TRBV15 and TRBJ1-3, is DAMVIQNPRYQVTQFGKPVTLSCSQTLNHNVMYWYQQKSSQAPKLLFHYYDKDFNNEADTPDNFQSRRPNTSFCFLDIRSPGLGDTAMYLCATSTRTPGNTIYFGEGSWLTVV.

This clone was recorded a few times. CDR3 loop: CASSYSDTTYEQYF. CDR3 DNA sequence: TGTGCCAGCAGTTACTCGGACACCACCTACGAGCAGTACTTC. This sequence joins TRBV6-5 and TRBJ2-7; weak D call: TRBD1 (5 bases). Trimming took 0 bases from V and 2 from J, leaving 8 bases between them. In germline, CDR1 is MNHEY, CDR2 SVGAGI. The CDR3 sequence is 14 residues long.

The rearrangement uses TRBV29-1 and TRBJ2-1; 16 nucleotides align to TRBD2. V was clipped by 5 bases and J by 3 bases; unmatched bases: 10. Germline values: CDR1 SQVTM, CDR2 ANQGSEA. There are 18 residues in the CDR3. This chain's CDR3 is CSVRPGTSGGADYNEQFF. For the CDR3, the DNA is TGCAGCGTTCGGCCCGGGACTAGCGGGGGGGCAGACTACAATGAGCAGTTCTTC.

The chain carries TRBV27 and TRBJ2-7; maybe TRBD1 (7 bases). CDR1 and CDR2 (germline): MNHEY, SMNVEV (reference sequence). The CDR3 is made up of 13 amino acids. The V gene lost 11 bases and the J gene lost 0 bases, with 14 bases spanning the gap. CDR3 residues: CASQGEDSYEQYF. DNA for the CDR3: TGTGCCTCCCAGGGGGAGGACTCCTACGAGCAGTACTTC.

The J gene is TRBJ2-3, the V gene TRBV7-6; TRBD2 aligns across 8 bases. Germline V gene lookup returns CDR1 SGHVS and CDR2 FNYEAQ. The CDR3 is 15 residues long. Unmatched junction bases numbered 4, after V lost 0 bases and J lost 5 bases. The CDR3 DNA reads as TGTGCCAGCAGCTTAGCGGCGGGGGGACGAGATACGCAGTATTTT. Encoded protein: CASSLAAGGRDTQYF. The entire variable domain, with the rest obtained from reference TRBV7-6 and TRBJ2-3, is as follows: GAGVSQSPRYKVTKRGQDVALRCDPISGHVSLYWYRQALGQGPEFLTYFNYEAQQDKSGLPNDRFSAERPEGSISTLTIQRTEQRDSAMYRCASSLAAGGRDTQYFGPGTRLTVL.

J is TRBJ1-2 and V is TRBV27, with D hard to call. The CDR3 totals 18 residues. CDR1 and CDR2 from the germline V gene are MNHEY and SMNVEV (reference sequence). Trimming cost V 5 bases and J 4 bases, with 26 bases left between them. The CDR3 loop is CASSPALGQSSNRYGYTF. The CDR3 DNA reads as TGTGCCAGCAGTCCCGCCCTTGGGCAGTCCTCAAACCGCTATGGCTACACCTTC.

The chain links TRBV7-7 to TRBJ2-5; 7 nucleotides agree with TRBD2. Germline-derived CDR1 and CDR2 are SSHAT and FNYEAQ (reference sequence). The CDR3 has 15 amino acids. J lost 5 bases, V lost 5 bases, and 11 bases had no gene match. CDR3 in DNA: TGTGCCAGCAGCCAAATAGGGGCGGGAGAGGAGACCCAGTACTTC. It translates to CASSQIGAGEETQYF.

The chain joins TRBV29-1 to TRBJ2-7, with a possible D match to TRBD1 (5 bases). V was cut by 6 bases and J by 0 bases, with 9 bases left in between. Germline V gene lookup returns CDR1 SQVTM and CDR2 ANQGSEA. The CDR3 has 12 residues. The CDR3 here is CSVTGHSYEQYF. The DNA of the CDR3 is TGCAGCGTCACAGGTCACTCCTACGAGCAGTACTTC.

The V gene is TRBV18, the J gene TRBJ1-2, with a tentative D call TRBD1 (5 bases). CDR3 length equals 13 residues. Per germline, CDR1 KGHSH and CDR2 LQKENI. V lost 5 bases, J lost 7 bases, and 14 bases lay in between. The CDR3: CASSLTGWVGYTF. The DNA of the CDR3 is TGTGCCAGCTCATTAACAGGTTGGGTTGGCTACACCTTC. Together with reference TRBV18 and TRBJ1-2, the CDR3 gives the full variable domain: NAGVMQNPRHLVRRRGQEARLRCSPMKGHSHVYWYRQLPEEGLKFMVYLQKENIIDESGMPKERFSAEFPKEGPSILRIQQVVRGDSAAYFCASSLTGWVGYTFGSGTRLTVV.

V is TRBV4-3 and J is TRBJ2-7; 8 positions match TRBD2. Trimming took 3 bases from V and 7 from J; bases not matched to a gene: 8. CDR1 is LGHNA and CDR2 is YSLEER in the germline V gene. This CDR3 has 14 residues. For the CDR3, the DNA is TGCGCCAGCAGCCACTTAGCGGGATCGAGGGAGCAGTACTTC. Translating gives CASSHLAGSREQYF.

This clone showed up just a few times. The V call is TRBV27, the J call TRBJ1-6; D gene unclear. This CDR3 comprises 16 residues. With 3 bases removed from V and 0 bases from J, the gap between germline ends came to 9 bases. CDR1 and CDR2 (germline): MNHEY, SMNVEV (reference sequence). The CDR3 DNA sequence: TGTGCCAGCAGTTTGATACAGCCCTCCTATAATTCACCCCTCCACTTT. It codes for CASSLIQPSYNSPLHF.

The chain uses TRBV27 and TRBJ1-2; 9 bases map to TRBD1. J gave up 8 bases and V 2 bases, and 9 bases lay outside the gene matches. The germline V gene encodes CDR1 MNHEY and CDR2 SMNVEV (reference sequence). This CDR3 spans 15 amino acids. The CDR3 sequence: CASSLGDRASGGYTF. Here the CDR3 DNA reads TGTGCCAGCAGTTTAGGGGACAGGGCTAGTGGCGGCTACACCTTC.

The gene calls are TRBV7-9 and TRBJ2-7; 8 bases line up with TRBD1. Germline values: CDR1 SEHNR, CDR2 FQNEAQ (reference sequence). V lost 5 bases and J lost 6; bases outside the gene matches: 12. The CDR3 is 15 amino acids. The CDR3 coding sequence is TGTGCCAGCAGCCCCGGCCAGGGGGCAAAGGGCGAGCAGTACTTC. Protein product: CASSPGQGAKGEQYF.

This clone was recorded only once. The CDR3 region has the DNA TGTGCCAGTAACCGTGGGGGGATGAACACCGGGGAGCTGTTTTTT. Protein product: CASNRGGMNTGELFF. The rearrangement joins TRBV11-2 to TRBJ2-2, with TRBD2 as a possible D gene (6 bases). Trimming removed 9 bases at V and 1 base at J, with 15 bases between. This CDR3 contains 15 residues. Per the germline V gene, CDR1 is SGHAT and CDR2 is FQNNGV.

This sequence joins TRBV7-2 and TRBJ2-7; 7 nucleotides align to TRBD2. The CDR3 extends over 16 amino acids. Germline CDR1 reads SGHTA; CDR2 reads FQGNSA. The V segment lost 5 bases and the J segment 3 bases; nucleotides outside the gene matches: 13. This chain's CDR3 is CASSPTARLAFYEQYF. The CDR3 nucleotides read TGTGCCAGCAGCCCCACGGCGAGACTAGCCTTCTACGAGCAGTACTTC.

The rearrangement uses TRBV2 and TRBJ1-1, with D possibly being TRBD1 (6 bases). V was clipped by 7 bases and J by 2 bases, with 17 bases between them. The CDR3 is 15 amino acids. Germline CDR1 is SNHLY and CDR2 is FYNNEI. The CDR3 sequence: CASIRGGATNTEAFF. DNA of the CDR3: TGTGCCAGCATTCGGGGGGGGGCCACTAACACTGAAGCTTTCTTT.

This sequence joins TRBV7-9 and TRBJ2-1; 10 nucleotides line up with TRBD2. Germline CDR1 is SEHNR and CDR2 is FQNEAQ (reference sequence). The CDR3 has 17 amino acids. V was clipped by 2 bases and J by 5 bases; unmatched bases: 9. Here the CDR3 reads CASSLPITSGANNEQFF. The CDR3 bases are TGTGCCAGCAGCTTACCCATTACTAGCGGGGCCAACAATGAGCAGTTCTTC.

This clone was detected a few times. CDR3 loop: CATFWTGINYGYTF. The CDR3 DNA reads as TGTGCCACTTTCTGGACAGGGATTAACTATGGCTACACCTTC. This chain joins TRBV6-6 and TRBJ1-2, with TRBD1 matching over 8 bases. V lost 10 bases to trimming and J lost 1 base; unmatched junction nucleotides: 8. The length of the CDR3 is 14 residues. From germline, CDR1 is MNHNY and CDR2 SVGAGI (reference sequence).

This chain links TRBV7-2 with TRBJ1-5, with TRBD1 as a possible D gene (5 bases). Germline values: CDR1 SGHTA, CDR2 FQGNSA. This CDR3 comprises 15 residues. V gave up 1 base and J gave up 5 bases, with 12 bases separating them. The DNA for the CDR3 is TGTGCCAGCAGCTTAGATGGCAGGGCCCATCAGCCCCAGCATTTT. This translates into CASSLDGRAHQPQHF.

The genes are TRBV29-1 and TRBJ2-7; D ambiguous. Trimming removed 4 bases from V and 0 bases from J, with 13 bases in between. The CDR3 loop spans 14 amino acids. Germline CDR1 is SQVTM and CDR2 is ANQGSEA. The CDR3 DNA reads TGCAGCGTTGGAGGCCTAGAAAGCTCCTACGAGCAGTACTTC. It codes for CSVGGLESSYEQYF.